This T cell receptor (beta chain) was identified during a study of early T cells in non-severe SARS-CoV-2 infection. Study context: Chains stayed unpaired after sequencing of bulk RNA from unsorted whole blood.

Germline lookup yields CDR1 SGHDN and CDR2 FVKESK. Trimming stripped 1 base from V and 6 bases from J, with 8 bases between. The CDR3 spans 13 residues. Unique molecular identifiers tagged individual cDNA molecules. TCRdb re-derived calls from the 5' RACE reads in MiXCR, one entry per CDR3 protein. This sample has 70,000 to 90,000 distinct CDR3 sequences, with approximately 11% found just once. This clonotype was detected many times. Its antigen is currently unknown. Findings and caveats of the study: The matching step, a VDJdb search, favored anti-spike CD8 responses and missed private and CD4 specificities.

The sample was whole blood. The chain has TRBV14 and TRBJ2-3; D is uncertain. This sequence was found in an adult who was a healthcare worker with PCR-confirmed SARS-CoV-2 infection or an uninfected control (not recorded which). The CDR3 DNA sequence: TGTGCCAGCAGCCAAGGGATGGGGGATACGCAGTATTTT. It codes for CASSQGMGDTQYF.